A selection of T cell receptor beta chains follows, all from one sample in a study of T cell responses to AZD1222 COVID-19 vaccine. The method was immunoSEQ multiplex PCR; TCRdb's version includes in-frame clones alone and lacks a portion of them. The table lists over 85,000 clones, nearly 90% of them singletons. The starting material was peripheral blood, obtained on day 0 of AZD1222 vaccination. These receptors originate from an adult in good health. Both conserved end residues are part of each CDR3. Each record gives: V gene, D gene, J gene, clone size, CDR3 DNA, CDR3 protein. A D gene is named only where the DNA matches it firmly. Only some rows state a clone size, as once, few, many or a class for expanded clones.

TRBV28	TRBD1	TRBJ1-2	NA	TGTGCCAGCAGTCCTCCGGGACAGGGAGGTTGGGGCTACACCTTC	CASSPPGQGGWGYTF
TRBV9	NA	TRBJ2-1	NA	TGTGCCAGCAGCGTAGCGACCTTGGGAGCCCCGAGCTCCTACAATGAGCAGTTCTTC	CASSVATLGAPSSYNEQFF
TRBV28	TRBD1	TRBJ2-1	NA	TGTGCCAGCAGTGACACGTCCGGGACAGCCTACAATGAGCAGTTCTTC	CASSDTSGTAYNEQFF
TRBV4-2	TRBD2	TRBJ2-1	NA	TGTGCCAGCAGCCAAGTAGCGGGGGATTTACGCTACAATGAGCAGTTCTTC	CASSQVAGDLRYNEQFF
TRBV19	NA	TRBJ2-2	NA	TGTGCCAGTAGTCGAGGGGGAGCTGGGCTCGCCGGGGAGCTGTTTTTT	CASSRGGAGLAGELFF
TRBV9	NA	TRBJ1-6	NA	TGTGCCAGCAGCGTAGATGGGCAGCTTAATTCACCCCTCCACTTT	CASSVDGQLNSPLHF
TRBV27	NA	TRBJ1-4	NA	TGTGCCAGCAGACGAGTAGGAGCAACTAATGAAAAACTGTTTTTT	CASRRVGATNEKLFF
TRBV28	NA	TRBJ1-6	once	TGTGCCAGCACGGGCAGGAGCTCCTATAATTCACCCCTCCACTTT	CASTGRSSYNSPLHF
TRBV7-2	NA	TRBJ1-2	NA	TGTGCCAGCAGCGCCGGGACAAAGGGCAGTGTATTATGGTATGGCTACACCTTC	CASSAGTKGSVLWYGYTF
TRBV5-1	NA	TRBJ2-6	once	TGCGCCAGCCGGGCTTTACAGTCTGGGGCCAACGTCCTGACTTTC	CASRALQSGANVLTF
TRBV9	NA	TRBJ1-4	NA	TGTGCCAGCAGCGTAGCGGGTGTGGATGAAAAACTGTTTTTT	CASSVAGVDEKLFF
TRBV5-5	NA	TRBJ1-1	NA	TGTGCCAGCAGCATCCCACCCAACACTGAAGCTTTCTTT	CASSIPPNTEAFF
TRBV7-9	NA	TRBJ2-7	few	TGTGCCAGCAGCTCGGAACCCTACGAGCAGTACTTC	CASSSEPYEQYF
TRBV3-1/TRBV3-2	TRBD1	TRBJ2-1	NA	TGTGCCAGCAGCCAAGAGGGACAGCAAAACAATGAGCAGTTCTTC	CASSQEGQQNNEQFF
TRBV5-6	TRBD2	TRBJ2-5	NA	TGTGCCAGCAGCTTCGGGACTAACGAAGAGACCCAGTACTTC	CASSFGTNEETQYF
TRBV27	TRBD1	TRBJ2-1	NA	TGTGCCAGCAATTTATCAGGGGGCAATGAGCAGTTCTTC	CASNLSGGNEQFF
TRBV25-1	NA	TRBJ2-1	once	TGTGCCAGCATCCGCCCTGGGGATGAGCAGTTCTTC	CASIRPGDEQFF
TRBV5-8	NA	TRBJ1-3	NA	TGTGCCAGCAGCTTGCTAAAATCCTCCGGAAACACCATATATTTT	CASSLLKSSGNTIYF
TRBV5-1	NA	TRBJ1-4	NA	TGCGCCAGCAGCTTGGGAGACAAAATCCCGCCAAATGAAAAACTGTTTTTT	CASSLGDKIPPNEKLFF
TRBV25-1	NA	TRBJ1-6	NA	TGTGCCAGCAGTGTGGGAAACGGTAATTCACCCCTCCACTTT	CASSVGNGNSPLHF
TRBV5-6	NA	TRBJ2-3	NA	TGTGCCGGCCGGGTAGCGGGCACAGATACGCAGTATTTT	CAGRVAGTDTQYF
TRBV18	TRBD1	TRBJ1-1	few	TGTGCCAGCTCACTACAGGGGGGGGACACTGAAGCTTTCTTT	CASSLQGGDTEAFF